This entry describes one T cell receptor beta chain. The CDR3 is made up of 12 amino acids. V was cut by 4 bases and J by 8 bases, with 8 bases left in between. The germline gives CDR1 KGHSH, CDR2 LQKENI. This record belongs to a study of blood T cell repertoires in COVID-19. About the study: COVID-19 samples, acute and convalescent, were from the United States, Italy and Spain. Sample material is recorded as cDNA or gDNA derived from T cells, B-cell-depleted T cells, or PBMCs.

The authors' processing: Scientists estimated how many nucleated cells there were by amplifying reference gene primers. This table comes from immunoSEQ multiplex PCR, and its TCRdb copy is limited to in-frame clones, with some not included. That table is the source of V, J and clone size, and D and trimming were worked out from the DNA. The sample yields roughly 76,000 clones, around three quarters seen once. The rearrangement joins TRBV18 to TRBJ2-2; D is uncertain. This clonotype was obtained from a human donor in a cohort sampled during active COVID-19. The specimen sequenced was peripheral blood. CDR3 sequence reads: CASSQRMGELFF. As DNA, the CDR3 is TGTGCCAGCTCACAGAGGATGGGGGAGCTGTTTTTT.